The clone carrying this TCR beta chain came up a few times. Its antigen remains unknown. The data derive from a study of response to subunit inactivated influenza vaccine. The CDR3 totals 15 residues. Between the trimmed V and J ends, which lost 5 bases and 0 bases, there was a span of 10 bases. Study conclusions and caveats: Seasonal influenza vaccination, on each occasion, was suggested by the authors to recruit few new T cells.

Using its own MiXCR run on the RT-PCR reads, TCRdb lists one record per CDR3 protein. The data contain hundreds of thousands of distinct CDR3 sequences, 12% of them singletons. This specimen was PBMCs from blood, taken on the day of vaccination. The source of this sequence is a man in his fifties or sixties who received an inactivated influenza vaccine. The J gene is TRBJ2-2, the V gene TRBV12-3 or TRBV12-4; D is undetermined. CDR3 in DNA: TGTGCCAGCAGTAGGCCTCACACGAACACCGGGGAGCTGTTTTTT. This sequence encodes CASSRPHTNTGELFF.